This T cell receptor (beta chain) was captured in a study of blood T cell repertoires in COVID-19. Overall study: Acute-phase and convalescent COVID-19 samples originated in the United States, Italy and Spain.

The authors' processing: From reference gene primer amplification, estimates of nucleated cell counts were derived. Method: immunoSEQ multiplex PCR; TCRdb's copy keeps in-frame clones and lacks some. For V, J and clone size, that table is used; D and trimming come from the DNA. Of roughly 80,000 clones in the sample, 65% to 85% were seen once. Trimming removed 4 bases from V and 7 bases from J; junction bases left unmatched: 12. The length of the CDR3 is 16 residues. Germline-derived CDR1 and CDR2 are SGHAT and FQDESV (reference sequence). The V call is TRBV11-1, the J call TRBJ2-2; 7 bases are a match to TRBD1. This clonotype originated in a man in his sixties with active or convalescent COVID-19. The specimen was peripheral blood. This chain's CDR3 is CASSSSGAGGIGELFF. The CDR3 DNA is TGTGCCAGCAGCTCCTCCGGGGCAGGGGGAATCGGGGAGCTGTTTTTT.